The sequence of this T cell receptor (beta chain) was determined in a study of cytotoxic CD8 clonotypes in ibrutinib-treated CLL. Study outcomes and limitations: Under treatment, the uncommon public clonotypes either contracted or remained stable. At ibrutinib response, clonality increased, and at progression it declined back toward baseline.

Of note for this clone: Its antigen is not identified.

Germline CDR1 MGHRA, CDR2 YSYEKL. CDR3 length: 18 amino acids. V was cut by 3 bases and J by 1 base, with 18 bases left in between. Depth targeted 1 in 200,000 to 1 in 1 million T cells, averaging around 9.5x coverage per clonotype. Clones were read by immunoSEQ multiplex PCR, and TCRdb kept only the in-frame ones, dropping some. The table records some 200,000 clones, roughly 79% of them present only once. The rearrangement uses TRBV4-1 and TRBJ2-2, with D perhaps matching TRBD2 (6 bases). This sample comprised PBMCs, obtained after 12 months of ibrutinib treatment. The sequence came from a human donor with chronic lymphocytic leukemia. The CDR3 DNA reads as TGCGCCAGCAGCCACCCCCCTGGGGGTAGCGGGAACACCGGGGAGCTGTTTTTT. Translated: CASSHPPGGSGNTGELFF.